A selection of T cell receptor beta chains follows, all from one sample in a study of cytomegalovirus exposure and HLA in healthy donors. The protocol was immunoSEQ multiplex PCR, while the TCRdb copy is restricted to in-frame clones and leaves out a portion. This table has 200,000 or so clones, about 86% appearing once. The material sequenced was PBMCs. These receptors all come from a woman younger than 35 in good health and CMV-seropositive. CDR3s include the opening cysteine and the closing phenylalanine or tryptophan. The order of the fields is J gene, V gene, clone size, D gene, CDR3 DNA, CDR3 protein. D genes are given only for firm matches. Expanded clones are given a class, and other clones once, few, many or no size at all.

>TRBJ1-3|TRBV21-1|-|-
TGTGCCAGAGGGACAGCTACCTCTGGAAACACCATATATTTT
CARGTATSGNTIYF
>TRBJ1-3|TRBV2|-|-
TGTGCCTGGGAAATCGGGGGGAGAAACACCATATATTTT
CAWEIGGRNTIYF
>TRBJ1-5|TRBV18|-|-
TGTGCCAGCTCACCCTTCGCGGGGGGCGAGCAGCCCCAGCATTTT
CASSPFAGGEQPQHF
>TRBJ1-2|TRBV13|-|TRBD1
TGTGCCAGCAGGGCCGAGACAGGGCCCTTCTATGGCTACACCTTC
CASRAETGPFYGYTF
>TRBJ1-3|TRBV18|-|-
TGTGCCAGCTCACCGCGACAGGCTCTCTCTGGAAACACCATATATTTT
CASSPRQALSGNTIYF
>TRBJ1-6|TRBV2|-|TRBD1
TGTGCCAGCAGTGCCGGGACAGGGGCTAATTCACCCCTCCACTTT
CASSAGTGANSPLHF
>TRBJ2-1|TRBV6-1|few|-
TGTGCCAGCAGGACTGGGGAGTACAATGAGCAGTTCTTC
CASRTGEYNEQFF
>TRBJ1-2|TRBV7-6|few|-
TGTGCCAGCAGCCCGGGGGGTTCATTTGGCTACACCTTC
CASSPGGSFGYTF
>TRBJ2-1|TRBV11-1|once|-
TGTGCCAGCAGCTTGGGCTCCCGAAGCTCCTACAATGAGCAGTTCTTC
CASSLGSRSSYNEQFF
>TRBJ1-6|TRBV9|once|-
TGTGCCAGCAGCGCCTCGGGAGCTTCGGCGAATTCACCCCTCCACTTT
CASSASGASANSPLHF
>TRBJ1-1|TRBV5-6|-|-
TGTGCCAGCAGCTTGGGCAGTGAAGCTTTCTTT
CASSLGSEAFF
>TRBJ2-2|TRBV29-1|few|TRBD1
TGCAGCGTTGTCCAGGGGGCGGTCGGGGAGCTGTTTTTT
CSVVQGAVGELFF
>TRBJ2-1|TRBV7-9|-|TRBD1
TGTGCCAGCAGCTTAGCTCGGACAGGGGAAATTGGATCCTACAATGAGCAGTTCTTC
CASSLARTGEIGSYNEQFF
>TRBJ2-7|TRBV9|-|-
TGTGCCAGCAGCGTAGGTAGCTTTTCCTACGAGCAGTACTTC
CASSVGSFSYEQYF
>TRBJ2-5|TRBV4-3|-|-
TGCGCCAGCAGCCAAGATCGGTCGAGGGCACAAGAGACCCAGTACTTC
CASSQDRSRAQETQYF
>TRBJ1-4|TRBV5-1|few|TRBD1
TGCGCCAGCAGCTTGGCCGTCTCGACAGGGGGAAATGAAAAACTGTTTTTT
CASSLAVSTGGNEKLFF
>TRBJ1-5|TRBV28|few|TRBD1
TGTGCCAGCAGTTTTCCCGGACAGGGTTCCAATCAGCCCCAGCATTTT
CASSFPGQGSNQPQHF
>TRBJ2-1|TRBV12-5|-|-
TGTGCTAGTGGTTTGGGTGTCGGCAGGAACGATGAGCAGTTCTTC
CASGLGVGRNDEQFF
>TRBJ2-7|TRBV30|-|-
TGTGCCTGGGGCCGGAGCTCCTACGAGCAGTACTTC
CAWGRSSYEQYF
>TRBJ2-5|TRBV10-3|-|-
TGTGCCATCGGTGGTAGCGGCGAGACCCAGTACTTC
CAIGGSGETQYF
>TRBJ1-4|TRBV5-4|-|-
TGTGCCAGCAGCTACGACAGTTATAATGAAAAACTGTTTTTT
CASSYDSYNEKLFF
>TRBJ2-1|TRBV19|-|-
TGTGCCAGTAGCCCCGCCCCGGGGATGCAGCAGTTCTTC
CASSPAPGMQQFF
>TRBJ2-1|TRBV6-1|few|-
TGTGCCAGCAGTGCGCTGGCGGGGATCAATGAGCAGTTCTTC
CASSALAGINEQFF
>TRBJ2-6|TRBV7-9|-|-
TGTGCCAGCAGCGCCAGGGGCTTGGAAATCTCTGGGGCCAACGTCCTGACTTTC
CASSARGLEISGANVLTF
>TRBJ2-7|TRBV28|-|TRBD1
TGTGCCAGCGGATCTATCAGGGGGCTGTCCCACGAGCAGTACTTC
CASGSIRGLSHEQYF
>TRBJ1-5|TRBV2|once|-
TGTGCCAGCAGCCCCCCGGGAGGCAATCAGCCCCAGCATTTT
CASSPPGGNQPQHF
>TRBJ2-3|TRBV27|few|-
TGTGCCAGCAGTTACGGACTGCGTCCTAGCACAGATACGCAGTATTTT
CASSYGLRPSTDTQYF
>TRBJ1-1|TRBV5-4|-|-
TGTGCCAGCAGGAGAGGCGAGGATGCGTCTTACACTGAAGCTTTCTTT
CASRRGEDASYTEAFF
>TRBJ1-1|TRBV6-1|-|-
TGTGCCAGCAGTGCCCAGGGGACCGGGAACACTGAAGCTTTCTTT
CASSAQGTGNTEAFF
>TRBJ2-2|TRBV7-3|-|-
TGTGCCAGCAGAGACTACTCGAACACCGGGGAGCTGTTTTTT
CASRDYSNTGELFF
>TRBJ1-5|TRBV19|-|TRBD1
TGTGCCAATAGTATTCAGGGGGGACAGGTCTTAAATCAGCCCCAGCATTTT
CANSIQGGQVLNQPQHF
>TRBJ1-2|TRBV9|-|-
TGTGCCAGCAGCGTAGCCCCGGGGGGGGCGCGAGGCTACACCTTC
CASSVAPGGARGYTF
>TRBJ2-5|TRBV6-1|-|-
TGTGCCAGCAGTGAAGTCCGAGGGGAGACCCAGTACTTC
CASSEVRGETQYF
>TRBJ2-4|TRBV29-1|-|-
TGCAGCGTTGAGGAAGGGGCTAAAAACATTCAGTACTTC
CSVEEGAKNIQYF
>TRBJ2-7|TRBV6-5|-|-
TGTGCCAGCAGTTACTCGCAGGGGCTCTACGAGCAGTACTTC
CASSYSQGLYEQYF
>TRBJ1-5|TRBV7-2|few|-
TGTGCCAGCAGCTTAGGACAAGGTTGGAATCAGCCCCAGCATTTT
CASSLGQGWNQPQHF
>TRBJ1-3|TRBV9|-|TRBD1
TGTGCCAGCAGCGTGGGACAGTTCTCTGGAAACACCATATATTTT
CASSVGQFSGNTIYF